This note documents a single TCR beta chain sequence. The antigen remains unidentified. These data belong to a study of Ad26.COV2.S vaccination and SARS-CoV-2 variants. General study results and limits: Non-spike TCR breadth did not differ much between vaccine and placebo recipients.

The CDR3 is 15 amino acids. Between the trimmed V and J ends, which lost 2 bases and 0 bases, there was a span of 11 bases. CDR1 is MDHEN and CDR2 is SYDVKM in the germline V gene. Produced via immunoSEQ multiplex PCR; TCRdb's table is partial and in-frame only. The table records about 480,000 clones, about 83% of them present only once. Treatment noted: around 19 received Ad26.COV2.S at low or high dose, single or two shots; 5 received placebo; per-sample allocation not given. Following the first vaccine or placebo injection, samples were taken on day 63. Whoever gave the sample was an adult aged 18-55 years in Boston. Wuhan-strain spike was delivered by a replication-incompetent Ad26 vector.

V and J are TRBV28 and TRBJ2-7; D not resolved. Sequenced here: peripheral blood, sampled in a trial of Ad26.COV2.S vaccine versus placebo. The origin of this receptor is a person between 18 and 65 years old who received the Ad26.COV2.S COVID-19 vaccine or a placebo. The CDR3 loop is CASSLLGRNSYEQYF. For the CDR3, the DNA is TGTGCCAGCAGTTTACTCGGACGAAACTCCTACGAGCAGTACTTC.